A selection of T cell receptor beta chains follows, all from one sample in a study of CD8 T cells in ankylosing spondylitis. TCRdb analysed the 5' RACE reads with MiXCR anew, one entry per CDR3 protein. This repertoire shows 650,000 to 800,000 distinct CDR3 sequences, around 17% found once; its top ten account for over 15%. Sequencing used blood, either unsorted or a sorted T cell fraction (not recorded which). The receptors were gathered from a male donor with ankylosing spondylitis. CDR3s include the opening cysteine and the closing phenylalanine or tryptophan. Fields, in order: V gene, CDR3 length, J gene, D gene, clone size, CDR3 protein, CDR3 DNA. The D gene is left open where the match is weak. The listing skips clone size in some rows; elsewhere it reads once, few, many or a size class.

V: TRBV28; length: 16; J: TRBJ2-3; D: TRBD1; size: .; CDR3: CASRRQGTVSTDTQYF; DNA: TGTGCCAGCAGGCGACAGGGTACCGTCAGCACAGATACGCAGTATTTT
V: TRBV3-1; length: 13; J: TRBJ2-7; D: .; size: .; CDR3: CASSFRTAYEQYF; DNA: TGTGCCAGCAGCTTCCGGACAGCCTACGAGCAGTACTTC
V: TRBV9; length: 12; J: TRBJ2-3; D: .; size: .; CDR3: CASSGTADTQYF; DNA: TGTGCCAGCAGCGGGACCGCAGATACGCAGTATTTT
V: TRBV6-1; length: 13; J: TRBJ1-1; D: .; size: .; CDR3: CASIRDSSTEAFF; DNA: TGTGCCAGCATTCGAGACAGCTCTACTGAAGCTTTCTTT
V: TRBV3-1; length: 16; J: TRBJ2-3; D: TRBD2; size: .; CDR3: CASSQKSSGGSDTQYF; DNA: TGTGCCAGCAGCCAGAAGAGTAGCGGGGGTTCGGATACGCAGTATTTT
V: TRBV7-2; length: 13; J: TRBJ2-2; D: TRBD1; size: .; CDR3: CASSYTGAGELFF; DNA: TGTGCCAGCAGCTATACAGGGGCCGGGGAGCTGTTTTTT
V: TRBV4-1; length: 15; J: TRBJ1-3; D: TRBD1; size: .; CDR3: CASSQQQDRAYTIYF; DNA: TGCGCCAGCAGCCAACAACAGGACAGGGCCTACACCATATATTTT
V: TRBV6-1; length: 15; J: TRBJ1-6; D: TRBD1; size: .; CDR3: CASSDREQGSSPLHF; DNA: TGTGCCAGCAGTGATAGAGAACAGGGGTCTTCACCCCTCCACTTT
V: TRBV12-3/TRBV12-4; length: 14; J: TRBJ1-2; D: .; size: few; CDR3: CASSRTPGEGGYTF; DNA: TGTGCCAGCAGCCGTACTCCAGGGGAGGGTGGCTACACCTTC
V: TRBV12-3/TRBV12-4; length: 14; J: TRBJ1-1; D: .; size: many; CDR3: CASSLSGTIKMAFF; DNA: TGTGCCAGCAGTTTATCGGGGACAATCAAGATGGCTTTCTTT
V: TRBV25-1; length: 12; J: TRBJ2-2; D: .; size: .; CDR3: CASSESTGELFF; DNA: TGTGCCAGCAGTGAATCCACCGGGGAGCTGTTTTTT
V: TRBV10-3; length: 19; J: TRBJ2-1; D: TRBD2; size: .; CDR3: CAISEGGLARSSSYNEQFF; DNA: TGTGCCATCAGTGAGGGAGGACTAGCGCGTTCAAGCTCCTACAATGAGCAGTTCTTC
V: TRBV6-1; length: 13; J: TRBJ1-1; D: .; size: few; CDR3: CASGDWGSTEAFF; DNA: TGTGCCAGCGGGGACTGGGGTAGTACTGAAGCTTTCTTT
V: TRBV9; length: 13; J: TRBJ2-1; D: .; size: .; CDR3: CASSTRDYNEQFF; DNA: TGTGCCAGCAGCACCCGGGACTACAATGAGCAGTTCTTC
V: TRBV12-3/TRBV12-4; length: 15; J: TRBJ1-2; D: .; size: many; CDR3: CASSPSQNLNYGYTF; DNA: TGTGCCAGCAGTCCTTCCCAAAACCTTAACTATGGCTACACCTTC
V: TRBV7-9; length: 16; J: TRBJ2-2; D: TRBD2; size: few; CDR3: CASSIPLAGVQGELFF; DNA: TGTGCCAGCAGCATACCACTAGCGGGAGTGCAAGGGGAGCTGTTTTTT
V: TRBV20-1; length: 16; J: TRBJ2-2; D: TRBD1; size: few; CDR3: CSARNDRGIDTGELFF; DNA: TGCAGTGCTAGAAATGACAGGGGAATCGACACCGGGGAGCTGTTTTTT
V: TRBV5-1; length: 15; J: TRBJ2-1; D: .; size: few; CDR3: CASSLGVAENNEQFF; DNA: TGCGCCAGCAGCTTGGGGGTAGCGGAAAACAATGAGCAGTTCTTC
V: TRBV6-5; length: 11; J: TRBJ2-1; D: .; size: few; CDR3: CATLAYNEQFF; DNA: TGTGCCACTCTAGCGTACAATGAGCAGTTCTTC
V: TRBV11-1; length: 17; J: TRBJ2-1; D: .; size: .; CDR3: CASSLDGGLYVYNEQFF; DNA: TGTGCCAGCAGCCTAGACGGCGGGTTGTATGTCTACAATGAGCAGTTCTTC
V: TRBV4-1; length: 15; J: TRBJ1-2; D: .; size: .; CDR3: CASSQDRGANYGYTF; DNA: TGCGCCAGCAGCCAAGATCGGGGGGCTAACTATGGCTACACCTTC
V: TRBV30; length: 13; J: TRBJ1-1; D: TRBD1; size: .; CDR3: CAWKWDRGGEAFF; DNA: TGTGCCTGGAAGTGGGACAGGGGTGGTGAAGCTTTCTTT
V: TRBV3-1; length: 14; J: TRBJ2-2; D: .; size: few; CDR3: CASSRALETGELFF; DNA: TGTGCCAGCAGCCGGGCCCTAGAGACCGGGGAGCTGTTTTTT
V: TRBV5-1; length: 14; J: TRBJ1-4; D: .; size: .; CDR3: CASSLVPASEKLFF; DNA: TGCGCCAGCAGCTTGGTGCCTGCCTCTGAAAAACTGTTTTTT
V: TRBV28; length: 14; J: TRBJ2-1; D: .; size: .; CDR3: CASRRRDHYNEQFF; DNA: TGTGCCAGCAGAAGGAGGGACCACTACAATGAGCAGTTCTTC
V: TRBV7-9; length: 17; J: TRBJ1-2; D: TRBD1; size: .; CDR3: CASSLVRGRGTNYGYTF; DNA: TGTGCCAGCAGCTTAGTCAGGGGGCGCGGAACAAACTATGGCTACACCTTC
V: TRBV10-3; length: 14; J: TRBJ2-5; D: TRBD2; size: .; CDR3: CAISRAGGSETQYF; DNA: TGTGCCATCAGTAGAGCGGGAGGATCGGAGACCCAGTACTTC
V: TRBV12-3/TRBV12-4; length: 15; J: TRBJ1-3; D: .; size: few; CDR3: CASSSPQGPGNTIYF; DNA: TGTGCCAGCAGTTCCCCACAGGGCCCTGGAAACACCATATATTTT
V: TRBV13; length: 16; J: TRBJ2-7; D: TRBD2; size: once; CDR3: CASSPRTSGIPYEQYF; DNA: TGTGCCAGCAGCCCAAGGACTAGCGGCATACCCTACGAGCAGTACTTC
V: TRBV12-3/TRBV12-4; length: 17; J: TRBJ2-3; D: TRBD2; size: .; CDR3: CASSLAGTSPGGDTQYF; DNA: TGTGCCAGCAGTTTAGCGGGGACTAGTCCCGGGGGAGATACGCAGTATTTT
V: TRBV12-3/TRBV12-4; length: 14; J: TRBJ1-5; D: .; size: many; CDR3: CASSPGHLDQPQHF; DNA: TGTGCCAGCAGCCCGGGACATCTGGATCAGCCCCAGCATTTT